These 8 T cell receptor beta chains share one sample of origin, sequenced in a study of vaccination effects on CD4 cells after COVID-19. The ViraFEST assay expanded antigen-specific CD4+ T cells with viral peptide pools before sequencing. Culture lasted 10 days before CD4+ T cell isolation. Testing of the vaccine recipients showed negative nucleocapsid antibodies and no prior SARS-CoV-2 infection. Using immunoSEQ multiplex PCR, the repertoire was profiled, and TCRdb retains in-frame clones only, with some absent. In the table there are fewer than 40,000 clones, approximately 70% of which are singletons. What these receptors recognize is not known. The sample here was CD4+ T cells from PBMCs cultured with SARS-CoV-2 spike peptides, taken before COVID-19 vaccination. These TCRs come from a human donor who received a COVID-19 vaccine.

J is TRBJ1-5 and V is TRBV27, with TRBD1 matching over 11 bases. This CDR3 has 18 residues. Germline V lookup: CDR1 MNHEY, CDR2 SMNVEV (reference sequence). Unmatched junction bases numbered 9, after V lost 3 bases and J lost 2 bases. CDR3 in DNA: TGTGCCAGCAGTTTCCCGGGACAGGGGGACGGGTGCAATCAGCCCCAGCATTTT. This encodes CASSFPGQGDGCNQPQHF.

The CDR3 nucleotides are TGTGCCAGTAGTGAGGGCTACCGGGACAGGGCAAAGGATGGCTACACCTTC. Encoded protein: CASSEGYRDRAKDGYTF. V usage is TRBV19 and J usage is TRBJ1-2, with TRBD1 matching over 9 bases. After removal of 5 bases from V and 6 bases from J, the junction contained 16 bases not matched to a gene. Germline V lookup: CDR1 LNHDA, CDR2 SQIVND (reference sequence). CDR3 length equals 17 residues.

The rearrangement links TRBV6-5 to TRBJ2-7; 9 bases align to TRBD1. The CDR3 is made up of 13 amino acids. Germline V lookup: CDR1 MNHEY, CDR2 SVGAGI. With 5 bases clipped from V and 4 bases from J, the junction kept 3 bases outside the gene matches. Written as DNA, the CDR3 is TGTGCCAGCAGTACAGGGGGCCGGTACGAGCAGTACTTC. It is translated as CASSTGGRYEQYF.

The chain recombines TRBV5-1 with TRBJ2-7, with no clear D. The germline CDR1 and CDR2 sequences are SGHRS and YFSETQ. V lost 4 bases, J lost 0 bases, and 14 bases lay in between. CDR3 length: 15 amino acids. In DNA form, the CDR3 reads TGCGCCAGCAGCGCACAAGGGATGAGCTCCTACGAGCAGTACTTC. Protein: CASSAQGMSSYEQYF.

The V gene is TRBV11-3, the J gene TRBJ1-1; 7 bases match TRBD1. Germline loops: CDR1 SGHNT, CDR2 YENEEA. V trimming: 4 bases; J trimming: 2 bases; junction bases outside the gene matches: 4. The CDR3 contains 14 residues. The CDR3 is CASSWGQSNTEAFF. CDR3 bases: TGTGCCAGCAGCTGGGGACAGTCAAACACTGAAGCTTTCTTT.

This clone has more than one count but fewer than ten. The rearrangement uses TRBV6-1 and TRBJ2-7; 9 bases agree with TRBD2. Germline CDR1 and CDR2: MNHNS and SASEGT. There are 17 residues in the CDR3. J lost 0 bases, V lost 3 bases, and 9 bases had no gene match. In DNA form, the CDR3 reads TGTGCCAGCAGTGACCTTAGCGGGGGCCCTAGCTCCTACGAGCAGTACTTC. As protein: CASSDLSGGPSSYEQYF.

As DNA, the CDR3 is TGTGCCAGCATCCTCCCGGGAGTTAGGCGGAAAGCTTTCTTT. This gives the protein CASILPGVRRKAFF. This chain joins TRBV6-5 and TRBJ1-1; D call uncertain. The germline V and J ends were trimmed by 7 bases and 9 bases, with 21 bases remaining between them. The CDR3 sequence is 14 residues long. Per germline, CDR1 MNHEY and CDR2 SVGAGI.

This chain uses TRBV10-2 with TRBJ2-7, with D perhaps matching TRBD1 or TRBD2 (5 bases each). Looked up from germline, CDR1 is WSHSY and CDR2 is SAAADI. The length of the CDR3 is 12 residues. Trimming removed 7 bases from V and 4 bases from J, with 11 bases in between. The CDR3 coding sequence is TGCGCCAGCACCGAGGGGTCGTACGAGCAGTACTTC. Protein: CASTEGSYEQYF.